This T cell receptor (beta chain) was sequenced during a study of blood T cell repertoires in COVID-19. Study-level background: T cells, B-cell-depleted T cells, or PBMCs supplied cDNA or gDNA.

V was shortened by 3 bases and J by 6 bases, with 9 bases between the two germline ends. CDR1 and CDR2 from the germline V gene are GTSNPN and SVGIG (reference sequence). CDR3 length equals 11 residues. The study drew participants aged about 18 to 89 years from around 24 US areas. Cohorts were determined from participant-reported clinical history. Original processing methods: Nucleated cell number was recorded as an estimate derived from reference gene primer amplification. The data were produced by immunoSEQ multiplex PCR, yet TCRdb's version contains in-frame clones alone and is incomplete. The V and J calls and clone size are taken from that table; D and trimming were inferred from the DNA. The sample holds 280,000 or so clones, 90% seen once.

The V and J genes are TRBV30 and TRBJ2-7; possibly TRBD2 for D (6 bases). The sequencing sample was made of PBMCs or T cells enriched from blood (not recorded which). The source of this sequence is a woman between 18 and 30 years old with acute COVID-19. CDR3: CAWSHGGEQYF. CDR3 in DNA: TGTGCCTGGAGCCACGGGGGCGAGCAGTACTTC.